This T cell receptor (beta chain) was captured by sequencing in a study of T cell changes during pregnancy in multiple sclerosis. Clones were read by immunoSEQ multiplex PCR, and TCRdb kept only the in-frame ones, dropping some. The table has approximately 50,000 clones, about 90% seen once. Trimming removed 5 bases from V and 2 bases from J, with 9 bases in between. CDR3 length equals 13 residues. Germline values: CDR1 SGHVS, CDR2 FQNEAQ. The V and J genes are TRBV7-8 and TRBJ1-2; maybe TRBD1 (6 bases). Here the sequenced sample was CD8+ T cells from peripheral blood mononuclear cells, taken after pregnancy. This clonotype originated in a female donor with multiple sclerosis, enrolled in a pregnancy study. The DNA for the CDR3 is TGTGCCAGCAGCCCCGGACAGAACTATGGCTACACCTTC. As protein: CASSPGQNYGYTF.